Listed here is a single TCR beta chain. There is no known antigen for this receptor. The sample holds no much larger clone one base away, and base qualities are not on file. The immunoSEQ Assay, a bias-controlled multiplex PCR, was used to amplify TCRbeta CDR3 regions from genomic DNA. As for how the authors treated the data: Nucleated cell counts per sample were estimated from amplification of reference gene primers within the assay. To quantify the absolute abundance of each unique TCRbeta CDR3 rearrangement, sequence reads were collapsed and filtered. For each sample, productive Simpson clonality was calculated as the square root of Simpson's diversity index over productive rearrangements. In TCRdb, the immuneACCESS table is reduced to in-frame sequences with V and J assigned. These tables do not hold every clone; where another copy was compared, an unresolved V gene accounts for under half, and the others remain unexplained. The V and J calls and the clone size are those of that table, but D and trimming were determined from the DNA. The sample table shows fewer than 200,000 clones, and approximately 85% are seen once. The ten most abundant clones make up 6.5% to 10% of the sample.

V is shortened by 6 bases, J by 4 bases, and the region joining them spans 12 bases. The germline V gene supplies CDR1 SGHTA and CDR2 FQGTGA. The CDR3 starts with the cysteine, ends with the phenylalanine, and has 14 residues. Left in the record is the CDR3 DNA by itself, 42 bases read in frame from the first base. Collaborating institutions collected whole blood in K2EDTA tubes following their own protocols. For TCRbeta analysis, collaborators shipped samples as frozen whole blood, isolated PBMCs, or DNA extracted from either of those sample types. This sample was included in a study of blood T cell repertoires in COVID-19 (dated by TCRdb to 2020 to 2022). Study-wide context: Collaborator samples came from the United States, Italy and Spain and covered acute and convalescent phases of COVID-19. The material from the prospective study consisted of cDNA or gDNA derived from T cells, B-cell-depleted T cells, or PBMCs. Deeply sampled blood TCRbeta repertoires from subjects exposed to, actively infected with, or recovered from COVID-19 were included in the dataset. The repertoires were made available in a free public database intended to serve as a resource for research on the immune response to SARS-CoV-2. The samples were drawn from the first 160 participants of the ongoing ImmuneRACE study and from 950 to 1,500 subjects provided by 6 global collaborators. A de-identified subject ID, COVID-19 status, age in years and sex were almost always included in the sample metadata. HLA class I and class II types, where available, came from metadata supplied by the sample provider rather than from assay-based typing. Results and caveats for the whole study, not just this receptor: The amount of clinical and demographic metadata varied by source and participant and was provided uncurated.

The sequencing input was peripheral blood. The sequence joins TRBV7-3 to TRBJ2-2, with TRBD1 as a weak D call on 5 bases. The origin of this receptor is a woman aged 55-75 years with acute or convalescent COVID-19. The encoded CDR3 is CASSSTGFTGELFF. The sequenced DNA is TGTGCCAGCAGTTCTACAGGATTCACCGGGGAGCTGTTTTTT.